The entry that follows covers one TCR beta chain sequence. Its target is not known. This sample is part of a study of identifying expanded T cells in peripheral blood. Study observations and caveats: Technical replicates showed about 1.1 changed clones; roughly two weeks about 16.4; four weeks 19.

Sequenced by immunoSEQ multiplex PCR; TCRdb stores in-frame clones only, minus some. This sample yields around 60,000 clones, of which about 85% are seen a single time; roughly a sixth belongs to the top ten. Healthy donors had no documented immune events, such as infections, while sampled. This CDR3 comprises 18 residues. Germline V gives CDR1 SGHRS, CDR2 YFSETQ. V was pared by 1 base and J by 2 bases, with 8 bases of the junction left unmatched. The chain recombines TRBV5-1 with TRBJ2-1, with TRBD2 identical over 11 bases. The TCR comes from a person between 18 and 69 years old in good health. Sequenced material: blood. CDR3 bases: TGCGCCAGCAGCTTGACTAGCGGGGGCCCTATGACCTACAATGAGCAGTTCTTC. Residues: CASSLTSGGPMTYNEQFF.